This T cell receptor (beta chain) was captured in a study of blood T cells in healthy people across ages. Sample-barcoded 5' priming and a J-beta primer mix drove a second PCR of 7 to 11 cycles. One entry per CDR3 protein results from TCRdb running MiXCR on the 5' RACE reads. The repertoire holds roughly 1,700,000 distinct CDR3 sequences, with about 28% as singletons. J was trimmed by 0 bases and V by 7 bases; bases with no gene match: 10. This CDR3 has 18 residues. Germline V lookup: CDR1 MNHEY, CDR2 SVGEGT. Turning to this clonotype: What it recognizes is unknown.

Overall study results and limits: TCR beta diversity per million T cells fell roughly linearly with age.

The TCR originated in a woman in her thirties in good health. The chain combines TRBV6-2 or TRBV6-3 with TRBJ2-1, with 12 bases that match TRBD2. Sample: blood. The CDR3 DNA is TGTGCCAGCATGCGGGCTAGCGGGAGGGCCAGCTCCTACAATGAGCAGTTCTTC. Translating it yields CASMRASGRASSYNEQFF.